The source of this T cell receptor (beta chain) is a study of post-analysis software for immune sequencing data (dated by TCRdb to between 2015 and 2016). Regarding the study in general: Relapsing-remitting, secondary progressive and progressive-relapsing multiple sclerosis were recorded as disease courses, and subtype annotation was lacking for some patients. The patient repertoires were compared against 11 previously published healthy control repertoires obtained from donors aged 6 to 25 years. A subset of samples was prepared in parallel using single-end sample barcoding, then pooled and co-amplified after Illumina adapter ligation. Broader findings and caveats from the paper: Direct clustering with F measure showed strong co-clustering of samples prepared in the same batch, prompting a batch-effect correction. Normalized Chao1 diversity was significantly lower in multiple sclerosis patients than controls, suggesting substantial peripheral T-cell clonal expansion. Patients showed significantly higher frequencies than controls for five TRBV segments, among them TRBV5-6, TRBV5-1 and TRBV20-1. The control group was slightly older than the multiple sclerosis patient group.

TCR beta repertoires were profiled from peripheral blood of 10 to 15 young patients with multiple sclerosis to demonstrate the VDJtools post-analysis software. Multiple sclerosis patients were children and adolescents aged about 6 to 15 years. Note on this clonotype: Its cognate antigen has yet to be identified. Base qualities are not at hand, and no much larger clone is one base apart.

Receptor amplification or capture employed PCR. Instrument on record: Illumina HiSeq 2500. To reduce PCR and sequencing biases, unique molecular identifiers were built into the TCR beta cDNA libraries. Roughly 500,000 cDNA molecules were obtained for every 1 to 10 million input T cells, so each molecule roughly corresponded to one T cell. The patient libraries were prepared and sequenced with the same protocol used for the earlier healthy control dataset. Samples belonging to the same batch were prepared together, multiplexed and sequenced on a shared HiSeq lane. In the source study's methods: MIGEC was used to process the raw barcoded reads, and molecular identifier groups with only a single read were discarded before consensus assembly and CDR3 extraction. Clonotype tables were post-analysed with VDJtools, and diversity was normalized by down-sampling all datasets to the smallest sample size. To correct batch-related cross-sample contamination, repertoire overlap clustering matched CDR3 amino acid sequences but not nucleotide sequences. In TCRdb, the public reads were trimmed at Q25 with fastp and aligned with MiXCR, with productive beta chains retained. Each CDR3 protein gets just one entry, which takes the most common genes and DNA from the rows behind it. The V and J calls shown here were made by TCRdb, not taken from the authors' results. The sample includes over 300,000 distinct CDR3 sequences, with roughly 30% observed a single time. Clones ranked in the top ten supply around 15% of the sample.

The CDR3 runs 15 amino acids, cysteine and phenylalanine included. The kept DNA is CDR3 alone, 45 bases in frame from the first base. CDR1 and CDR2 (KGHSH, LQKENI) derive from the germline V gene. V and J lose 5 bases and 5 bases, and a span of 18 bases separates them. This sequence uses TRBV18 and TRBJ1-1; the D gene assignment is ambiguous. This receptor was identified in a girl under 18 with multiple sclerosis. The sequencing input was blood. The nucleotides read TGTGCCAGCTCATCCATACCCGGGGAAGGTACTGAAGCTTTCTTT. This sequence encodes CASSSIPGEGTEAFF.